The 12 T cell receptor beta chains below come from one sample, sequenced in a study of T cells after yellow fever vaccination. Each CDR3 protein gets one entry after TCRdb re-called the 5' RACE reads with MiXCR. In the table there are approximately 330,000 distinct CDR3 sequences, around 12% of which are singletons. The material sequenced was CD4+ T cells sorted from PBMCs, taken 15 days after the yellow fever booster vaccination. The origin of the receptors is a man younger than 35 who received the YFV17D yellow fever vaccine.

This chain uses TRBV28 with TRBJ1-4; TRBD1 aligns across 8 bases. The CDR3 length is 14 residues. Germline CDR1 reads MDHEN; CDR2 reads SYDVKM. The trim removed 9 bases at V and 7 bases at J, leaving 10 bases unmatched. The CDR3 reads CASHLQGGGEKLFF. CDR3 nucleotides: TGTGCCAGTCACCTACAGGGGGGAGGTGAAAAACTGTTTTTT.

This chain uses TRBV5-5 with TRBJ2-3; D unclear. In germline, CDR1 is SGHKS, CDR2 YYEKEE (reference sequence). The germline V and J ends were trimmed by 0 bases and 0 bases, with 8 bases remaining between them. This CDR3 is 15 amino acids long. The DNA for the CDR3 is TGTGCCAGCAGCTTGGGGGTAACTAGCACAGATACGCAGTATTTT. Amino acid sequence: CASSLGVTSTDTQYF.

The gene calls are TRBV4-3 and TRBJ2-3, with 9 bases identical to TRBD2. CDR1 is LGHNA, CDR2 YSLEER, per germline. This CDR3 is 16 amino acids long. Trimming removed 3 bases from V and 2 bases from J; junction bases left unmatched: 6. The CDR3 DNA is TGCGCCAGCAGCCATCGGCGGGGGGGAAACACAGATACGCAGTATTTT. Protein product: CASSHRRGGNTDTQYF.

The J gene is TRBJ2-1, the V gene TRBV3-1; 10 positions match TRBD2. The CDR3 loop spans 14 amino acids. Per the germline V gene, CDR1 is LGHDT and CDR2 is YNNKEL (reference sequence). V gave up 3 bases and J gave up 12 bases; unmatched junction bases: 8. CDR3: CASSQTERGGRQFF. CDR3 nucleotide sequence: TGTGCCAGCAGCCAGACCGAGCGGGGGGGGAGGCAGTTCTTC.

This clonotype was counted ten times or more. The J gene is TRBJ1-1, the V gene TRBV24-1; 12 nucleotides line up with TRBD1. The CDR3 consists of 13 residues. J gave up 8 bases and V 8 bases, and 5 bases lay outside the gene matches. Per the germline V gene, CDR1 is KGHDR and CDR2 is SFDVKD. The CDR3, as DNA: TGTGCCACCATGGGACAGGGGGCCGGCGAAGCTTTCTTT. This codes for CATMGQGAGEAFF.

The CDR3 loop reads CASTGADDTQYF. The CDR3 region has the DNA TGTGCCAGCACGGGGGCCGACGATACGCAGTATTTT. The chain employs TRBV6-6 and TRBJ2-3; either TRBD1 or TRBD2 may supply D (6 bases each). The V end lost 7 bases, the J end lost 6 bases, and 11 bases lay between the germline ends. This CDR3 spans 12 amino acids. In germline, CDR1 is MNHNY, CDR2 SVGAGI (reference sequence).

The chain uses TRBV4-1 and TRBJ2-1, with D possibly being TRBD2 (5 bases). The germline gives CDR1 MGHRA, CDR2 YSYEKL. V was shortened by 0 bases and J by 10 bases, with 19 bases between the two germline ends. The CDR3 contains 16 residues. DNA for the CDR3: TGCGCCAGCAGCCAAGATGGGCTAGCCCCGGTCCGCGAGCAGTTCTTC. This translates into CASSQDGLAPVREQFF.

The sample holds a few counts of this clonotype. The chain links TRBV7-2 to TRBJ2-5, with D perhaps given as TRBD1 or TRBD2 (5 bases each). From germline, CDR1 is SGHTA and CDR2 FQGNSA. The V end lost 5 bases, the J end lost 4 bases, and 20 bases lay between the germline ends. This CDR3 is built from 16 residues. The CDR3 DNA reads as TGTGCCAGCAGCCACGGCGGGCAGGGCGGAACAGAGACCCAGTACTTC. Its protein is CASSHGGQGGTETQYF.

V gene TRBV4-2 combines with J gene TRBJ2-7; 9 bases match TRBD1. V shed 1 base and J 2 bases; nucleotides not matched to a gene: 6. Per germline, CDR1 LGHNA and CDR2 YNFKEQ. This CDR3 spans 16 amino acids. Here the CDR3 reads CASSQVTGTGTYEQYF. CDR3 nucleotides: TGTGCCAGCAGCCAAGTCACCGGGACAGGGACCTACGAGCAGTACTTC.

Worth noting for this clonotype: The junction and the germline gene differ at one end; a read error may be behind it. This rearrangement joins TRBV5-5 to TRBJ2-1; 12 bases match TRBD1. Germline-derived CDR1 and CDR2 are SGHKS and YYEKEE (reference sequence). The CDR3 length is 13 residues. CDR3 DNA: TGCGCCAGCAGCCGGGACAGGGGGCGGTCACAGTTCTTC. Protein product: CASSRDRGRSQFF.

The chain has TRBV4-1 and TRBJ2-5; possibly TRBD2 for D (5 bases). CDR1 MGHRA and CDR2 YSYEKL come from the germline V gene. Between the trimmed V and J ends, which lost 1 base and 5 bases, there was a span of 11 bases. This CDR3 is 14 amino acids long. The CDR3 is CASSQVHLAETQYF. CDR3 nucleotide sequence: TGCGCCAGCAGCCAAGTACACCTAGCCGAGACCCAGTACTTC.

This clonotype came up a few times. The chain carries TRBV7-2 and TRBJ2-6; D gene unclear. The CDR3 runs to 14 residues. Germline assignment: CDR1 SGHTA and CDR2 FQGNSA. The V and J ends lost 1 base and 8 bases respectively, with 9 bases between them. The CDR3 sequence is CASSLDLGPNVLTF. CDR3 nucleotides: TGTGCCAGCAGCTTAGATCTCGGTCCCAACGTCCTGACTTTC.